What follows is one TCR beta chain and its context. Its antigen remains unknown. A single record per CDR3 protein comes from TCRdb applying MiXCR to the reads. The sample comprises tens of thousands of distinct CDR3 sequences, 20% to 30% of which are singletons, and roughly 50% rests with the top ten. J was trimmed by 4 bases and V by 4 bases; bases with no gene match: 10. CDR1 and CDR2 from the germline V gene are LGHDT and YNNKEL (reference sequence). The CDR3 is 15 amino acids. This sample was included in a study of T cell repertoires in cytomegalovirus infection. The sequence came from a human donor in good health (CMV status not recorded). Some clones in this sample may be carry-over from other donors' samples. The sequencing used CD8+ T cells from cultured PBMCs, collected from culture after CMV antigen stimulation. V and J are TRBV3-1 and TRBJ2-7; 7 bases line up with TRBD2. CDR3 coding DNA: TGTGCCAGCAGCCCCCGGGAGGCCGTAGGGTACGAGCAGTACTTC. Protein: CASSPREAVGYEQYF.